The next 21 T cell receptor beta chains were all read from a single sample in a study of cytomegalovirus exposure and HLA in healthy donors (dated by TCRdb to about 2017). The library was obtained by the immunoSEQ multiplex PCR assay. The multiplex PCR relied on a mix of 60 forward primers for TCR Vbeta segments and 13 reverse primers for TCR Jbeta segments. Entries here come from immuneACCESS through TCRdb and include only in-frame sequences with V and J called. Some clones fail to appear in such tables; in the studies checked, an unresolved V gene covers under half of the shortfall, and the cause of the remainder is unknown. Here the sample has fewer than 250,000 clones; almost 80% occur a single time. The ten largest clones add up to around 1.8% of the sample. The sequencing input was PBMCs. Receptors were obtained from a man between 18 and 29 years old in good health and CMV-seronegative.

The J gene is TRBJ1-2, the V gene TRBV11-2; D gene uncertain. In germline, CDR1 is SGHAT, CDR2 FQNNGV. The CDR3 is made up of 16 amino acids. V was pared by 4 bases and J by 4 bases, with 19 bases between. The CDR3 sequence: CASSSIRGRELYGYTF. The CDR3 region has the DNA TGTGCCAGCAGCTCGATACGAGGGCGGGAACTCTATGGCTACACCTTC.

This chain links TRBV20-1 with TRBJ1-4; possible D gene TRBD1, 5 bases. The germline CDR1 and CDR2 sequences are DFQATT and SNEGSKA (reference sequence). The CDR3 length is 11 residues. The V end was cut by 7 bases, the J end by 6 bases, with 9 bases between. CDR3 region: CSVWGDEKLFF. CDR3 sequence (DNA): TGCAGTGTGTGGGGGGATGAAAAACTGTTTTTT.

A single count supports this clone. The chain couples TRBV12-5 to TRBJ2-1; D perhaps matches TRBD1 (5 bases). The CDR3 has 14 amino acids. From germline, CDR1 is LGHNT and CDR2 FRNRAP. V shed 4 bases and J shed 2 bases, with 9 bases lying between them. The CDR3 spells CASGSLGAYNEQFF. The DNA of the CDR3 is TGTGCTAGTGGTTCCCTAGGGGCCTACAATGAGCAGTTCTTC.

The chain combines TRBV7-3 with TRBJ2-2; D call uncertain. The CDR3 spans 14 residues. The germline CDR1 and CDR2 sequences are SGHTA and FQGTGA. Trimming removed 2 bases at V and 1 base at J, with 5 bases between. CDR3 protein: CASSLSGNTGELFF. The CDR3 bases are TGTGCCAGCAGCTTATCAGGGAACACCGGGGAGCTGTTTTTT.

As concerns this clone: A junction boundary mismatches the germline segment, possibly from a read error. The V gene is TRBV29-1, the J gene TRBJ1-2; 9 bases are a match to TRBD1. The germline gives CDR1 SQVTM, CDR2 ANQGSEA. The CDR3 sequence is 15 residues long. CDR3 in amino acids: CNVASWTGERDGYTF. In DNA form, the CDR3 reads TGCAACGTTGCGTCTTGGACAGGGGAGCGGGATGGCTACACCTTC.

This chain uses TRBV30 with TRBJ2-3; TRBD1 matches 7 bases. Trimming cost V 4 bases and J 2 bases; bases outside gene matches: 6. CDR1 is GTSNPN, CDR2 SVGIG, per germline (reference sequence). There are 14 residues in the CDR3. CDR3 loop: CAWNPTGNTDTQYF. CDR3 DNA: TGTGCCTGGAACCCGACAGGGAACACAGATACGCAGTATTTT.

The rearrangement uses TRBV9 and TRBJ2-3; D may be TRBD1 (5 bases). The germline V gene encodes CDR1 SGDLS and CDR2 YYNGEE. Trimming removed 4 bases at V and 6 bases at J, with 18 bases between. The CDR3 sequence is 15 residues long. The CDR3 DNA sequence: TGTGCCAGCAGCACCGAAGGGGATCTGGGGGATACGCAGTATTTT. Translated, it gives CASSTEGDLGDTQYF.

The chain couples TRBV7-9 to TRBJ1-4, with D possibly being TRBD1 (5 bases). The germline V gene has CDR1 SEHNR and CDR2 FQNEAQ (reference sequence). V lost 6 bases and J lost 10, with 15 bases in between. This CDR3 comprises 13 residues. CDR3 sequence: CASSVGTGGKLFF. CDR3 coding DNA: TGTGCCAGCAGTGTAGGGACCGGGGGAAAACTGTTTTTT.

A note on this clone: An end of the junction differs from the germline gene, which may be a read error. The rearrangement links TRBV7-2 to TRBJ2-3; 9 bases agree with TRBD2. Germline V lookup: CDR1 SGHTA, CDR2 FQGNSA. CDR3 length: 15 residues. The CDR3 is CASSLDSGGTNTQYF. CDR3 coding DNA: TGTGCCAGCAGCTTAGATAGCGGGGGCACAAATACGCAGTATTTT. Filled out from reference TRBV7-2 and TRBJ2-3, the complete variable domain reads GAGVSQSPSNKVTEKGKDVELRCDPISGHTALYWYRQSLGQGLEFLIYFQGNSAPDKSGLPSDRFSAERTGGSVSTLTIQRTQQEDSAVYLCASSLDSGGTNTQYFGPGTRLTVL.

This chain connects TRBV5-8 to TRBJ1-6; D gene ambiguous. Germline V gives CDR1 SGHTS, CDR2 YDEGEE. The CDR3 loop spans 15 amino acids. Trimming left V 5 bases short and J 6 bases short, with 15 bases between. The chain's CDR3 is CASSGGPLANSPLHF. The CDR3, as DNA: TGTGCCAGCAGTGGAGGACCTCTTGCTAATTCACCCCTCCACTTT. Full variable domain (remainder filled in from reference TRBV5-8 and TRBJ1-6): EAGVTQSPTHLIKTRGQQATLRCSPISGHTSVYWYQQALGLGLQFLLWYDEGEERNRGNFPPRFSGRQFPNYSSELNVNALELEDSALYLCASSGGPLANSPLHFGNGTRLTVT.

The rearrangement uses TRBV9 and TRBJ2-5; TRBD1 matches 8 bases. The CDR3 has 15 amino acids. CDR1 is SGDLS, CDR2 YYNGEE, per germline. V shed 4 bases and J 3 bases; nucleotides not matched to a gene: 8. The CDR3 loop reads CASSLAPTGEETQYF. CDR3 sequence (DNA): TGTGCCAGCAGCCTAGCCCCGACAGGGGAAGAGACCCAGTACTTC.

V gene TRBV7-9 combines with J gene TRBJ1-2; TRBD1 agrees at 11 bases. The J segment lost 5 bases and the V segment lost 5 bases, leaving 4 bases of the junction unmatched. Germline V CDR1 and CDR2: SEHNR, FQNEAQ (reference sequence). CDR3 length: 14 residues. The CDR3 DNA sequence: TGTGCCAGCAGCATTGGGACAGGGGGGTATGGCTACACCTTC. Amino acids: CASSIGTGGYGYTF.

The rearrangement links TRBV7-6 to TRBJ2-1, with D perhaps TRBD2 (6 bases). Germline assignment: CDR1 SGHVS and CDR2 FNYEAQ. Deletions cut 1 base from V and 8 bases from J, with 15 bases between. The CDR3 consists of 15 residues. The CDR3 region is CASSLVGGMADEQFF. CDR3 bases: TGTGCCAGCAGCTTAGTTGGGGGGATGGCCGATGAGCAGTTCTTC. The variable domain in full, with the rest retrieved from reference TRBV7-6 and TRBJ2-1, is GAGVSQSPRYKVTKRGQDVALRCDPISGHVSLYWYRQALGQGPEFLTYFNYEAQQDKSGLPNDRFSAERPEGSISTLTIQRTEQRDSAMYRCASSLVGGMADEQFFGPGTRLTVL.

V usage is TRBV10-3 and J usage is TRBJ2-3; TRBD2 matches at 7 bases. This CDR3 spans 13 amino acids. Germline CDR1 ENHRY, CDR2 SYGVKD. J gave up 5 bases and V 3 bases, and 2 bases lay outside the gene matches. The CDR3 nucleotides are TGTGCCATCAGTGAAACTAGCGTAGATACGCAGTATTTT. Protein product: CAISETSVDTQYF.

The DNA for the CDR3 is TGTGCCAGCAGCTTAGTTAGCGGGAAGGGGGACCGGTATTTT. Translation: CASSLVSGKGDRYF. V is TRBV7-3 and J is TRBJ2-3, with TRBD2 matching over 8 bases. Germline V CDR1 and CDR2: SGHTA, FQGTGA. J lost 14 bases, V lost 2 bases, and 12 bases had no gene match. The CDR3 spans 14 residues.

The chain couples TRBV6-1 to TRBJ1-5, with D tentatively TRBD1 (6 bases). Trimming removed 3 bases at V and 8 bases at J, with 14 bases between. Germline V gene lookup returns CDR1 MNHNS and CDR2 SASEGT. This CDR3 has 14 residues. This CDR3 reads CASSDGTRAEPQHF. The CDR3 bases are TGTGCCAGCAGTGACGGGACACGGGCCGAGCCCCAGCATTTT.

This clone has only a few counts. The chain employs TRBV9 and TRBJ1-2; possible D gene TRBD1, 5 bases. The CDR3 totals 14 residues. Germline V gene lookup returns CDR1 SGDLS and CDR2 YYNGEE. Trimming removed 0 bases from V and 4 bases from J, with 10 bases in between. Here the CDR3 DNA reads TGTGCCAGCAGCGTAGGCAGGGTGGCCTATGGCTACACCTTC. Residues: CASSVGRVAYGYTF.

The chain employs TRBV5-5 and TRBJ1-5; 8 bases match TRBD1. The germline CDR1 and CDR2 sequences are SGHKS and YYEKEE (reference sequence). The CDR3 is made up of 15 amino acids. V shed 2 bases, J shed 6 bases, and the junction held 7 bases outside the gene matches. The CDR3 bases are TGTGCCAGCAGCTTTTCGACAGGGGAGGGTCAGCCCCAGCATTTT. Translating gives CASSFSTGEGQPQHF.

This chain links TRBV7-9 with TRBJ2-3; 8 nucleotides align to TRBD2. CDR3 length: 17 residues. V lost 1 base to trimming and J lost 5 bases; unmatched junction nucleotides: 11. Germline CDR1 is SEHNR and CDR2 is FQNEAQ (reference sequence). DNA for the CDR3: TGTGCCAGCAGCTTAGGAATGGGACTAGTGGTTGGAGATACGCAGTATTTT. Translating it yields CASSLGMGLVVGDTQYF.

The chain's CDR3 is CASSLDPQEEKLFF. The CDR3 nucleotides read TGTGCCAGCAGCTTGGATCCACAGGAGGAAAAACTGTTTTTT. The rearrangement links TRBV5-4 to TRBJ1-4, with a weak D call TRBD1 (5 bases). This CDR3 is 14 amino acids long. V was clipped by 0 bases and J by 8 bases, with 11 bases between them. The germline gives CDR1 SGHNT, CDR2 YYREEE (reference sequence).

This clone is a singleton in its sample. The rearrangement links TRBV27 to TRBJ2-2, with D possibly matching TRBD2 (6 bases). There are 12 residues in the CDR3. Germline CDR1 reads MNHEY; CDR2 reads SMNVEV (reference sequence). Trimming pared 8 bases from V and 5 bases from J, leaving 9 bases between. CDR3 in amino acids: CASRAGTGELFF. CDR3 nucleotides: TGTGCCAGCCGGGCGGGGACCGGGGAGCTGTTTTTT.